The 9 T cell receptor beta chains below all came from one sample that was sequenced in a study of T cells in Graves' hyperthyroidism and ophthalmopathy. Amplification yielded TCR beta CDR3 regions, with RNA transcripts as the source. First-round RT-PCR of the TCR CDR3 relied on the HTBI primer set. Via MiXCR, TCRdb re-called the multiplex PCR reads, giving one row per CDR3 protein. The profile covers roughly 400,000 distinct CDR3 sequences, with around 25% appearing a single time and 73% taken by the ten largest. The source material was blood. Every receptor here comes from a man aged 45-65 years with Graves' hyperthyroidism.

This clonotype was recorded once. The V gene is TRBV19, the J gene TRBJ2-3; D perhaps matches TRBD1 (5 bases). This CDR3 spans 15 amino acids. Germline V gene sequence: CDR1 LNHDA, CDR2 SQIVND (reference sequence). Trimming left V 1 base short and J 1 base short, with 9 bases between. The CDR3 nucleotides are TGTGCCAGTAGTATAGCAGGGCTGGGCACAGATACGCAGTATTTT. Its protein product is CASSIAGLGTDTQYF.

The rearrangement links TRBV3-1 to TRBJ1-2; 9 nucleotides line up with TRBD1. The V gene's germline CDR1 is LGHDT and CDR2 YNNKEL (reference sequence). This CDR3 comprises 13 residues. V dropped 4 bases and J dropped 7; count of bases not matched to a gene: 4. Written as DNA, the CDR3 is TGTGCCAGCAGCCTCTCACAGGGGGCTGGCTACACCTTC. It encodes CASSLSQGAGYTF. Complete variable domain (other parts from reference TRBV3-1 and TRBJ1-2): DTAVSQTPKYLVTQMGNDKSIKCEQNLGHDTMYWYKQDSKKFLKIMFSYNNKELIINETVPNRFSPKSPDKAHLNLHINSLELGDSAVYFCASSLSQGAGYTFGSGTRLTVV.

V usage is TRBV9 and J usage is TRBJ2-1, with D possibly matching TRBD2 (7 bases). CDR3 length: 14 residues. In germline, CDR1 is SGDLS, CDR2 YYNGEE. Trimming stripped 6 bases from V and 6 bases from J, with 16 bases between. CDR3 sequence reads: CASNPAGAGNEQFF. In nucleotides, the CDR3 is TGTGCCAGCAATCCCGCGGGGGCCGGCAATGAGCAGTTCTTC.

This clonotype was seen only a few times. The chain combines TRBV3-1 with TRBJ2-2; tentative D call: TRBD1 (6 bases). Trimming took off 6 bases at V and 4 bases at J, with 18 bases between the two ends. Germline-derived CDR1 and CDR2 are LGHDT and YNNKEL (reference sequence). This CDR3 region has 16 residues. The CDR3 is CASSFTTGSVTGELFF. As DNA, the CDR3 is TGTGCCAGCAGTTTTACAACAGGGTCCGTCACCGGGGAGCTGTTTTTT.

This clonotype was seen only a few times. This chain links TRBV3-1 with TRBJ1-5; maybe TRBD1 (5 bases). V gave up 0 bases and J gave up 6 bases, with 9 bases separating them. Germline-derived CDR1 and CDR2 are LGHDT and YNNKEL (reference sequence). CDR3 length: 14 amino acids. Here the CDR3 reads CASSQDFRGQPQHF. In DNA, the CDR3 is TGTGCCAGCAGCCAAGATTTTAGGGGTCAGCCCCAGCATTTT.

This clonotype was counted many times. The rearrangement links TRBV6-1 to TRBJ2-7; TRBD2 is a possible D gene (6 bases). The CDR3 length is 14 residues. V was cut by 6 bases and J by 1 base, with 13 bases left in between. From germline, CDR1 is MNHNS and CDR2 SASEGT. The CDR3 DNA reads TGTGCCAGCAGCTGGGCTAGCGAGTCCTACGAGCAGTACTTC. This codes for CASSWASESYEQYF.

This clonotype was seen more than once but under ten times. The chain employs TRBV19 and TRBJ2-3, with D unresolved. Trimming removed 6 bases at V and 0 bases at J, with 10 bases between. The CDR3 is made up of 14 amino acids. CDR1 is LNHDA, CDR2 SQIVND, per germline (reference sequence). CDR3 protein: CASSPFSSTDTQYF. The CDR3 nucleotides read TGTGCCAGTAGCCCGTTTTCCAGCACAGATACGCAGTATTTT.

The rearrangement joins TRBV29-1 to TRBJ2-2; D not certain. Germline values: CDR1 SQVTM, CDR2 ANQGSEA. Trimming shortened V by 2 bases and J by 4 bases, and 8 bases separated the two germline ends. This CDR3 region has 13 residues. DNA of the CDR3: TGCAGCGTTGAAACGCAGGTCACCGGGGAGCTGTTTTTT. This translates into CSVETQVTGELFF.

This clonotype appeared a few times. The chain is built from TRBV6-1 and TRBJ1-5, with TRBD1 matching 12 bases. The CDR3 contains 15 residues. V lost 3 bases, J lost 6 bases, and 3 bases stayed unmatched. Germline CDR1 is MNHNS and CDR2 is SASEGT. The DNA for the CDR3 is TGTGCCAGCAGTGACCGGGACAGGGGGCGTCAGCCCCAGCATTTT. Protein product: CASSDRDRGRQPQHF.